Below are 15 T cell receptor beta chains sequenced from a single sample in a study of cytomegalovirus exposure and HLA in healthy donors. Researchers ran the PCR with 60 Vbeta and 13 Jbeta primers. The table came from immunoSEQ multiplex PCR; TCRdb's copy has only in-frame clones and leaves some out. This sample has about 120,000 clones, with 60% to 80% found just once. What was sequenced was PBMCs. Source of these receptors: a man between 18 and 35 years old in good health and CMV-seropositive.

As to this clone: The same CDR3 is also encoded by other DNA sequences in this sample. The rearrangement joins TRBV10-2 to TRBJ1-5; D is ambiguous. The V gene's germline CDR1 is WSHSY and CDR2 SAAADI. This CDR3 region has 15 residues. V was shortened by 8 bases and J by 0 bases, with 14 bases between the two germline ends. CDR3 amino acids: CASADTPYSNQPQHF. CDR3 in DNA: TGCGCCAGCGCCGACACACCTTATAGCAATCAGCCCCAGCATTTT.

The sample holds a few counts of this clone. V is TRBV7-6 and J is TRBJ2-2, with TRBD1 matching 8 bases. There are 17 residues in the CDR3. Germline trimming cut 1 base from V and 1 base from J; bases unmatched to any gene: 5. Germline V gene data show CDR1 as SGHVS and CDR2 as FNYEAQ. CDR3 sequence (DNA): TGTGCCAGCAGCTTAGGGACAGGGTTTGGGAACACCGGGGAGCTGTTTTTT. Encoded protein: CASSLGTGFGNTGELFF. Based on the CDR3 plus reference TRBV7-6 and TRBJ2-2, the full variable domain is GAGVSQSPRYKVTKRGQDVALRCDPISGHVSLYWYRQALGQGPEFLTYFNYEAQQDKSGLPNDRFSAERPEGSISTLTIQRTEQRDSAMYRCASSLGTGFGNTGELFFGEGSRLTVL.

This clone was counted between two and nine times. CDR3: CASSLGNTGSYNSPLHF. CDR3 nucleotides: TGTGCCAGCAGCTTGGGAAATACCGGCTCCTATAATTCACCCCTCCACTTT. V gene TRBV5-6 combines with J gene TRBJ1-6, with unresolved D. CDR1 is SGHDT, CDR2 YYEEEE, per germline. Trimming took off 0 bases at V and 0 bases at J, with 10 bases between the two ends. The CDR3 loop spans 17 amino acids.

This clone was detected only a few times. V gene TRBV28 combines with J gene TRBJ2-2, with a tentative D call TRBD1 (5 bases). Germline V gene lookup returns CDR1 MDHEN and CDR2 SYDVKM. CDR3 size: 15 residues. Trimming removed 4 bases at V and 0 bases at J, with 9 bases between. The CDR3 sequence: CASSSRVTNTGELFF. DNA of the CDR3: TGTGCCAGCAGTTCCAGGGTCACGAACACCGGGGAGCTGTTTTTT.

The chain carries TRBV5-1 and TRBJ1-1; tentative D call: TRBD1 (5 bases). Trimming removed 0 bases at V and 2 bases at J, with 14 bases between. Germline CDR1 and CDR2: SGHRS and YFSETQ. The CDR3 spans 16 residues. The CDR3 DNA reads TGCGCCAGCAGCTTGGGGACAACACCCGCAAACACTGAAGCTTTCTTT. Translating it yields CASSLGTTPANTEAFF.

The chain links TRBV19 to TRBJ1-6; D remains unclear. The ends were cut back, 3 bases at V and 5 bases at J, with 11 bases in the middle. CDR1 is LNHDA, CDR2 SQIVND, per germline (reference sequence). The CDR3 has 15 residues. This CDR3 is CASSIWAGDNSPLHF. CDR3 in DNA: TGTGCCAGTAGTATCTGGGCAGGCGATAATTCACCCCTCCACTTT.

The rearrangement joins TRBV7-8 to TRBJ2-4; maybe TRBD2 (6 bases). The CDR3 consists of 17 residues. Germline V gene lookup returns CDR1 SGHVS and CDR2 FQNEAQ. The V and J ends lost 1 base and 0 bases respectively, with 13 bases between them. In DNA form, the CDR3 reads TGTGCCAGCAGCTTAGATGGGGACTCCCTAGCCAAAAACATTCAGTACTTC. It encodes CASSLDGDSLAKNIQYF.

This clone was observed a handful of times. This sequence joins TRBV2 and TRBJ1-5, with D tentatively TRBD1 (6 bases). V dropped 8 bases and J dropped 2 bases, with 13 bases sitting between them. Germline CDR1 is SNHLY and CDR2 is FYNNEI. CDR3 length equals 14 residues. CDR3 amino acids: CASVLQGGNQPQHF. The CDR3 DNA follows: TGTGCCAGCGTTCTACAGGGAGGCAATCAGCCCCAGCATTTT.

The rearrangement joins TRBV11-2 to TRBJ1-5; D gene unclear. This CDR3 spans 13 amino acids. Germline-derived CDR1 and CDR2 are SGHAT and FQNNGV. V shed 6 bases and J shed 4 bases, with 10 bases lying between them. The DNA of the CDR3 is TGTGCCAGCAGGGCAGGCTGGAATCAGCCCCAGCATTTT. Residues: CASRAGWNQPQHF.

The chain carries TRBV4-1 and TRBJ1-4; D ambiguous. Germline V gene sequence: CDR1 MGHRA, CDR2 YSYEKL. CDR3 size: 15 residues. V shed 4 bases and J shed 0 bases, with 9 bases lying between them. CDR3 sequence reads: CASSPSGATNEKLFF. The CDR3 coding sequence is TGCGCCAGCAGCCCCAGCGGGGCAACTAATGAAAAACTGTTTTTT.

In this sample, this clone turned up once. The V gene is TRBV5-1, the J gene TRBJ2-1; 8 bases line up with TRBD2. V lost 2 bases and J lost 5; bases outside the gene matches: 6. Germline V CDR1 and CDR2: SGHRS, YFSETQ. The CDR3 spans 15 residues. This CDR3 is CASSFLGGANNEQFF. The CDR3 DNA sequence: TGCGCCAGCAGCTTCCTCGGGGGGGCAAACAATGAGCAGTTCTTC.

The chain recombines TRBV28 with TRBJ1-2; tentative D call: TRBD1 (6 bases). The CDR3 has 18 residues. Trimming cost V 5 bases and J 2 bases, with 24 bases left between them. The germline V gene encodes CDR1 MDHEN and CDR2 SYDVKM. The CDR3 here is CASSRLPGQGGSNYGYTF. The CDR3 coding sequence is TGTGCCAGCAGTAGACTACCGGGACAAGGAGGATCGAACTATGGCTACACCTTC.

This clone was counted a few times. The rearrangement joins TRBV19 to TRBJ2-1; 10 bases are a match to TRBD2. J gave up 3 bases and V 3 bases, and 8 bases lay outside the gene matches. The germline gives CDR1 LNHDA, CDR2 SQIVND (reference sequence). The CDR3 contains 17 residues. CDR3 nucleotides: TGTGCCAGTAGTATGGCGTCTAGCGGGGGAGACTACAATGAGCAGTTCTTC. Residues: CASSMASSGGDYNEQFF.

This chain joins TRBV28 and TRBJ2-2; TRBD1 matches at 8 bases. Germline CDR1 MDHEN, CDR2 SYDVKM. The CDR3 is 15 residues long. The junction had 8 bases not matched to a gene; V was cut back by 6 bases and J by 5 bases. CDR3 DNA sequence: TGTGCCAGCAGCCCCAGGGGGCTGACGACCGGGGAGCTGTTTTTT. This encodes CASSPRGLTTGELFF.

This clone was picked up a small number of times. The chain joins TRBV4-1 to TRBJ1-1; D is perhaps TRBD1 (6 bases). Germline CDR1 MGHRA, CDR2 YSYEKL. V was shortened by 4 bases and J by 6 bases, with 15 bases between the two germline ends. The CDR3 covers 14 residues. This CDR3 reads CASSPSTQGSEAFF. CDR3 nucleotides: TGCGCCAGCAGCCCTTCTACACAGGGCTCTGAAGCTTTCTTT.